This T cell receptor (beta chain) originates from a study of cytomegalovirus exposure and HLA in healthy donors. PCR amplification relied on 60 Vbeta primers (plus 13 Jbeta primers). Sequenced by immunoSEQ multiplex PCR; TCRdb stores in-frame clones only, minus some. Of about 120,000 clones listed, about 80% were seen once; the top ten hold less than 15%. This clone was seen a handful of times. Germline values: CDR1 MNHNS, CDR2 SASEGT. Unmatched junction bases numbered 3, after V lost 6 bases and J lost 4 bases. The CDR3 covers 12 residues. The sequenced material came from PBMCs. The sequence was collected from a woman aged 40 to 49 in good health and CMV-seropositive. The chain employs TRBV6-1 and TRBJ2-7, with 7 bases matching TRBD1. The CDR3 spells CASRKTGYEQYF. In DNA form, the CDR3 reads TGTGCCAGCAGGAAGACAGGGTACGAGCAGTACTTC.